This T cell receptor (beta chain) was sequenced in a study of PD-1 blockade in classical Hodgkin lymphoma (TCRdb year 2020). Background on the whole study: To define a peripheral blood immune signature of response to PD-1 blockade in classical Hodgkin lymphoma, the study combined TCR beta sequencing with CyTOF.

Genomic DNA was extracted with the Qiagen DNeasy kit from unsorted PBMCs and from negatively selected CD4+ and CD8+ fractions. TCR beta CDR3 regions were amplified by immunoSEQ multiplex PCR using primers annealing to V and J segments. A synthetic immune receptor repertoire was used to minimize amplification bias, and any residual bias was removed computationally once sequencing was done. The authors processed their data as follows. Repertoire diversity was quantified as the Shannon entropy index using custom Python scripts. Unsorted, CD4+ and CD8+ repertoires were analyzed separately, except in combined analyses where CD4+ and CD8+ sequences were merged in silico. In TCRdb, the immuneACCESS table is reduced to in-frame sequences with V and J assigned. These tables do not hold every clone; where another copy was compared, an unresolved V gene accounts for under half, and the others remain unexplained. The V and J calls and clone size were taken over from that table, and D and trimming were inferred from the DNA. Counted in this sample were tens of thousands of clones; just over 90% of them appeared once. The ten largest account for approximately 4.9% of the sample.

With regard to this clone: Its antigen is still unknown. Base qualities are not provided; no much larger clone lies one nucleotide away.

The V end gives up 9 bases and the J end 2 bases, leaving 8 bases in the junction not matched to a gene. Taken from the germline V gene (reference sequence), the CDR1 and CDR2 loops are LNHNV and YYDKDF. The CDR3 holds 15 amino acids from the cysteine to the phenylalanine. Left in the record is the CDR3 DNA by itself, 45 bases read in frame from the first base. Overall study outcomes, separate from this receptor: The study was restricted to a single clinical trial cohort, and the causes of repertoire differences, possibly disease activity or prior therapy, were left undefined. Baseline TCR diversity was reported to be lower in newly diagnosed patients than in healthy donors, and even lower in relapsed/refractory patients.

The meaning of the sample's time point label: newly diagnosed, previously untreated cHL patient sample. As a comparison group for the relapsed/refractory trial patients, PBMCs from patients with newly diagnosed, previously untreated classical Hodgkin lymphoma were sequenced. Peripheral blood was collected in 8 mL Vacutainer Cell Preparation Tubes, from which PBMCs were isolated by centrifugation and then cryopreserved. The receptor's source is a human donor with classical Hodgkin lymphoma. This sequence uses TRBV15 and TRBJ2-2, with 8 junctional bases fitting TRBD2. The sample consisted of peripheral blood mononuclear cells (PBMCs). At the DNA level, the sequence is TGTGCCACTCAATCCGCGGGAGGTAACACCGGGGAGCTGTTTTTT. This encodes CATQSAGGNTGELFF.